This TCR beta chain was recovered during a study of shared clonotypes between healthy human individuals. Naive CD8 cells were CD45RO-negative, positively selected for CCR7, excluding terminally differentiated effector memory CD45RA+ cells. Using immunoSEQ multiplex PCR, the repertoire was profiled, and TCRdb retains in-frame clones only, with some absent. The repertoire holds approximately 2,200,000 clones, with more than 85% as singletons. The receptor was derived from a man aged 18 to 29 in good health. Some clones in this sample may be carry-over from other donors' samples. What was sequenced was naive CD8+ T cells from PBMCs.

The CDR3 DNA follows: TGCGCCAGCAGCCAAGACAGGGGCGCTAGGGGGGATGAGCAGTTCTTC. Translated: CASSQDRGARGDEQFF. The chain carries TRBV4-1 and TRBJ2-1; D assignment may be TRBD1 or TRBD2 (6 bases each). V was cut by 0 bases and J by 8 bases, with 17 bases left in between. Germline values: CDR1 MGHRA, CDR2 YSYEKL. This CDR3 comprises 16 residues.